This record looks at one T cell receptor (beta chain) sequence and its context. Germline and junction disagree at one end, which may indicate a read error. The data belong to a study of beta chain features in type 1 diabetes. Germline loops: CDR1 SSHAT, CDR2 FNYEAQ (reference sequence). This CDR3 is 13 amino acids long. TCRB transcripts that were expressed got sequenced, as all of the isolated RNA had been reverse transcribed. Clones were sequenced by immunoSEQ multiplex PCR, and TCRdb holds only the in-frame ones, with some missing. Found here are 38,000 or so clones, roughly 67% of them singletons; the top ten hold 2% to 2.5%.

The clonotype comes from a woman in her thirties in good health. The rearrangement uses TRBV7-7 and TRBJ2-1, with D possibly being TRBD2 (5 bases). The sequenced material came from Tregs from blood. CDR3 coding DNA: TGTGCTAGCAGCTTGGGAGCGGACAATGAGCAGTTCTTC. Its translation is CASSLGADNEQFF.